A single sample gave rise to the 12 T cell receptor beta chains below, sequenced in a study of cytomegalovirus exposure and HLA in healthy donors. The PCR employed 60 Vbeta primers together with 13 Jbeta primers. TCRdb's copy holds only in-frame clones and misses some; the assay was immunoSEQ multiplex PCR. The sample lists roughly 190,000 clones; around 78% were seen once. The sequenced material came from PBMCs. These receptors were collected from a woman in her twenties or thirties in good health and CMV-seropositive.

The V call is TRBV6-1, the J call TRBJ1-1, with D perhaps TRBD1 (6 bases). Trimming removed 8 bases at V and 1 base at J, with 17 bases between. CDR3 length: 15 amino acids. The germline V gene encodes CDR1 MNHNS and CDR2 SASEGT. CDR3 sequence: CASDLRGLRNTEAFF. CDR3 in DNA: TGTGCCAGCGACCTAAGGGGGTTGAGGAACACTGAAGCTTTCTTT.

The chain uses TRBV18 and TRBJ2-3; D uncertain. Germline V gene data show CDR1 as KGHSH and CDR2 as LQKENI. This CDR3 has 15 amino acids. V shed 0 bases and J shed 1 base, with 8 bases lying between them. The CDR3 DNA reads TGTGCCAGCTCACCACCAGAACATGGCACAGATACGCAGTATTTT. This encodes CASSPPEHGTDTQYF.

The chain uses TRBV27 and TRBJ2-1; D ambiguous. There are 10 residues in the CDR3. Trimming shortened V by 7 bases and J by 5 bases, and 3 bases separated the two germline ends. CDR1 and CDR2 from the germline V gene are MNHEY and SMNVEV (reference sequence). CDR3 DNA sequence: TGTGCCAGCACCAACAATGAGCAGTTCTTC. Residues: CASTNNEQFF.

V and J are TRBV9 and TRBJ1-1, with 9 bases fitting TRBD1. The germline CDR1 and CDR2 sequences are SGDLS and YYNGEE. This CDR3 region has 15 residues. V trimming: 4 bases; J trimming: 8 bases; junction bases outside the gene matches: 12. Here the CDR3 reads CASSPRTGDRPEAFF. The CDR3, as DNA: TGTGCCAGCAGCCCCCGGACAGGGGACCGACCGGAAGCTTTCTTT.

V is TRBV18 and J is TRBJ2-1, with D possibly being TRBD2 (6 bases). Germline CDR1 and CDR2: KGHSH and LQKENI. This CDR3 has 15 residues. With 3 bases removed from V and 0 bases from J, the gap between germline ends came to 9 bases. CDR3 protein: CASSPRGNSYNEQFF. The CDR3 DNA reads TGTGCCAGCTCACCCCGGGGGAACTCCTACAATGAGCAGTTCTTC.

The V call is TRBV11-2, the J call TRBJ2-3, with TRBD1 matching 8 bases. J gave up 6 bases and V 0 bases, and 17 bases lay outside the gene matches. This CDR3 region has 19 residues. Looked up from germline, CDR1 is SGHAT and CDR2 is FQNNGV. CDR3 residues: CASSLDPRAGGEVVDTQYF. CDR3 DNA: TGTGCCAGCAGCTTAGATCCCCGCGCAGGGGGCGAAGTCGTGGATACGCAGTATTTT.

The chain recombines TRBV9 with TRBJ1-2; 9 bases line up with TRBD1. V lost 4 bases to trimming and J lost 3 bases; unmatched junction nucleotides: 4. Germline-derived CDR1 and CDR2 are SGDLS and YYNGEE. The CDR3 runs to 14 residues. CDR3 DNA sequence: TGTGCCAGCAGCCCGCGGACAGGGGACTATGGCTACACCTTC. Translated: CASSPRTGDYGYTF.

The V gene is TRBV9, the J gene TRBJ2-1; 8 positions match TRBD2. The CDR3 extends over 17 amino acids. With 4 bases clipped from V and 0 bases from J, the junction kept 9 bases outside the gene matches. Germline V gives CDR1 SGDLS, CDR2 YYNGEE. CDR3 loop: CASSPGGGLGSYNEQFF. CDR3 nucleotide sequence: TGTGCCAGCAGCCCGGGGGGGGGATTAGGCTCCTACAATGAGCAGTTCTTC.

CDR3 nucleotide sequence: TGTGCCAGCAGCTTAGAGCCCTCTCGCACAGATACGCAGTATTTT. This translates into CASSLEPSRTDTQYF. This sequence joins TRBV7-8 and TRBJ2-3, with D hard to call. The germline V gene encodes CDR1 SGHVS and CDR2 FQNEAQ. The CDR3 has 15 amino acids. Trimming shortened V by 1 base and J by 1 base, and 9 bases separated the two germline ends.

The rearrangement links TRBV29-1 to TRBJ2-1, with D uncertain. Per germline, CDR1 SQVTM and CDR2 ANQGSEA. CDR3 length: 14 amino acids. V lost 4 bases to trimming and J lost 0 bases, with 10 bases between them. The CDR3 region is CSVVRPSSYNEQFF. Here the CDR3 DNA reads TGCAGCGTTGTGCGGCCAAGCTCCTACAATGAGCAGTTCTTC.

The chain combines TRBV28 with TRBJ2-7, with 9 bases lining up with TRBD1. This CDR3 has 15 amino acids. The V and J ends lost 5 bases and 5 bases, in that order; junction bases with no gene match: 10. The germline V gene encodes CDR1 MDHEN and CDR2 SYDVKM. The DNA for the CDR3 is TGTGCCAGCAGTACAGGACAGGGGACGGCCCACGAGCAGTACTTC. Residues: CASSTGQGTAHEQYF.

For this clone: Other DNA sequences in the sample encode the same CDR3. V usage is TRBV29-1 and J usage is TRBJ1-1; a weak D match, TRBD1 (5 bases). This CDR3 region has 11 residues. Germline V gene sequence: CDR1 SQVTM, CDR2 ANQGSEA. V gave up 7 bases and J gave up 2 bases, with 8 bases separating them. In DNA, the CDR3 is TGCAGCGCCAGGGTTAACACTGAAGCTTTCTTT. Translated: CSARVNTEAFF.